This T cell receptor (beta chain) was retrieved from a study of human T cells and chemical hapten exposure. The time point is: patch test 3, about 24 weeks after DPC sensitization. The treatment was: therapeutic diphenylcyclopropenone sensitization with weekly scalp DPC. The CDR3 contains 17 residues. The germline V gene encodes CDR1 DFQATT and CDR2 SNEGSKA (reference sequence). Deletions cut 5 bases from V and 0 bases from J, with 20 bases between. Each CDR3 protein is one row after TCRdb ran MiXCR on the RACE reads. This table holds just over 95,000 distinct CDR3 sequences, 27% found once. This clonotype was counted between two and nine times.

The sample consisted of whole blood, taken in connection with sensitization to the hapten diphenylcyclopropenone (DPC). The chain combines TRBV20-1 with TRBJ1-5, with D possibly TRBD1 on 5 matching bases. The clonotype comes from a man aged 35-49 years with alopecia areata. Some clones in this sample may be carry-over from other donors' samples. CDR3 amino acids: CSAERGGNHLSNQPQHF. DNA of the CDR3: TGCAGTGCTGAGCGGGGGGGGAACCACCTTAGCAATCAGCCCCAGCATTTT.